A selection of T cell receptor beta chains follows, all from one sample in a study of blood T cell repertoires in COVID-19. Libraries were prepared by immunoSEQ multiplex PCR; TCRdb keeps only in-frame clonotypes and omits some of them. The repertoire holds 100,000 to 150,000 clones, about four fifths seen once, with 15% to 20% in the top ten. The material sequenced was peripheral blood. The receptor source for this set is a young man with COVID-19, enrolled during active disease. The CDR3 runs from the conserved cysteine through the conserved F or W. The order of the fields is D gene, J gene, CDR3 length, V gene, clone size, CDR3 DNA, CDR3 protein. A D gene is named only where the DNA matches it firmly. A clone size is listed for some rows: how often the clone was seen (once, few, many), or a class if it is expanded.

. TRBJ1-5 15 TRBV7-6 . TGTGCCAGCAGTAGAGGAACAGGGATTAATCAGCCCCAGCATTTT CASSRGTGINQPQHF
TRBD1 TRBJ1-2 15 TRBV5-5 . TGTGCCAGCAGCTTAGGACAGGGGCAAAACTATGGCTACACCTTC CASSLGQGQNYGYTF
. TRBJ2-5 13 TRBV30 . TGTGCCTGGAGTGGAGACAGTCAAGAGACCCAGTACTTC CAWSGDSQETQYF
. TRBJ1-2 16 TRBV30 once TGTGCCTGGCGGCCAAGGTTAGATGAACTGCGGGATGGCTACACCTTC CAWRPRLDELRDGYTF
TRBD1 TRBJ1-1 12 TRBV7-3 . TGTGCCAGCAGCGAAAACAGGGGGGAAGCTTTCTTT CASSENRGEAFF
. TRBJ1-2 11 TRBV7-9 . TGTGCCAGCAGCTTTGGGGCCCCCCACGCCTTC CASSFGAPHAF
. TRBJ2-5 13 TRBV10-1 . TGCGCCAGCAGAGTCGGTTTCGAAGAGACCCAGTACTTC CASRVGFEETQYF
. TRBJ2-1 16 TRBV19 . TGTGCCAGTACTCCGGGTGGGGTCGCGGGATTCAATGAGCAGTTCTTC CASTPGGVAGFNEQFF
TRBD1 TRBJ1-4 14 TRBV7-9 . TGTGCCAGCAGCCCGGGACAGGGGAACGAAAAACTGTTTTTT CASSPGQGNEKLFF
TRBD1 TRBJ1-2 14 TRBV6-5 few TGTGCCAGCAGAAGCGGACAGGGTAACTATGGCTACACCTTC CASRSGQGNYGYTF
. TRBJ2-1 15 TRBV19 . TGTGCCAGTAGTAGGGAGTCGCCAGCCTACAATGAGCAGTTCTTC CASSRESPAYNEQFF
TRBD1 TRBJ1-1 15 TRBV2 . TGTGCCAGCAGCCGGGACAGGGGACGGAACACTGAAGCTTTCTTT CASSRDRGRNTEAFF
. TRBJ2-7 12 TRBV6-5 . TGTGCCAGCAGAGACCCGAGGTTCGAGCAGTACTTC CASRDPRFEQYF
. TRBJ1-1 16 TRBV9 . TGTGCCAGCAGCCCCATTTTTGCAGGACAGAACACTGAAGCTTTCTTT CASSPIFAGQNTEAFF
. TRBJ2-1 16 TRBV19 . TGTGCCAGTAGCCCCGGGTCGGGCGGGGTATACAATGAGCAGTTCTTC CASSPGSGGVYNEQFF
. TRBJ1-2 15 TRBV27 . TGTGCCAGCAGTTTATCGAACAGAGTTAACTATGGCTACACCTTC CASSLSNRVNYGYTF
TRBD1 TRBJ1-3 16 TRBV7-2 . TGTGCCAGCAGCTTAGCGTCGGTTCCCAGGGGGAACACCATATATTTT CASSLASVPRGNTIYF
TRBD1 TRBJ2-4 15 TRBV18 once TGTGCCAGCTCTCTCGAACAGGGGCCTGAATCCATTCAGTACTTC CASSLEQGPESIQYF
. TRBJ2-4 13 TRBV15 . TGTGCCACCAGCAGAGTGCCCCTAAGCATTCAGTACTTC CATSRVPLSIQYF
TRBD2 TRBJ2-7 13 TRBV6-5 . TGTGCCAGCGGGCCCAGGCTAGCGGGCGAGCAGTACTTC CASGPRLAGEQYF
. TRBJ2-3 16 TRBV5-6 . TGTGCCAGCAGCTTGGGAGTTACCTTAAACACAGATACGCAGTATTTT CASSLGVTLNTDTQYF
. TRBJ2-2 13 TRBV20-1 few TGCAGTGCCAGTCCCCTAACGGGGGAGGTGCTGTTTTTT CSASPLTGEVLFF
TRBD1 TRBJ1-1 13 TRBV3-1/TRBV3-2 . TGTGCCAGCAGCCGTGGGACAGCGACTGAAGCTTTCTTT CASSRGTATEAFF
TRBD2 TRBJ2-4 14 TRBV7-2 . TGTGCCAGCAGCTTGGGGACTAGCGGGAACATTCAGTACTTC CASSLGTSGNIQYF
TRBD2 TRBJ2-3 14 TRBV29-1 . TGCAGCGTTGGTATGCTAGCGGTCACAGATACGCAGTATTTT CSVGMLAVTDTQYF
. TRBJ1-3 16 TRBV5-6 few TGTGCCAGCAGCTTGGGACAGACGAGCTCTGGAAACACCATATATTTT CASSLGQTSSGNTIYF
. TRBJ1-2 14 TRBV3-1/TRBV3-2 . TGTGCCAGCAGCCGGGGTGGCTCACGGGGTGGCTACACCTTC CASSRGGSRGGYTF
. TRBJ1-5 15 TRBV5-6 . TGTGCCAGCAGCTTAACTCAGGGCATCACTCAGCCCCAGCATTTT CASSLTQGITQPQHF
. TRBJ2-1 16 TRBV21-1 . TGTGCCAGCAGCAAAGCGCGGGACAGGGGACACAATGAGCAGTTCTTC CASSKARDRGHNEQFF
TRBD1 TRBJ1-1 14 TRBV9 . TGTGCCAGCAGCCCACAGGGGGCCGGCACTGAAGCTTTCTTT CASSPQGAGTEAFF
TRBD1 TRBJ1-5 14 TRBV19 few TGTGCCAGTAGTGGGACAGGGGGCAATCAGCCCCAGCATTTT CASSGTGGNQPQHF
. TRBJ1-1 15 TRBV19 . TGTGCCAGTATCTCCAGGGGCGCAGGCTACACTGAAGCTTTCTTT CASISRGAGYTEAFF
. TRBJ2-4 16 TRBV7-2 once TGTGCCAGCAGCCAGGTACGAGGGATACGAGAAAACATTCAGTACTTC CASSQVRGIRENIQYF
. TRBJ1-5 14 TRBV28 . TGTGCCAGCAGTTTGAGCCAGGGTATTCAGCCCCAGCATTTT CASSLSQGIQPQHF
. TRBJ2-4 13 TRBV4-1 . TGCGCCAGCAGCCAAGCGGCCAAAAACATTCAGTACTTC CASSQAAKNIQYF
TRBD1 TRBJ2-1 12 TRBV12-3/TRBV12-4 . TGTGCCAGCAGCGGGGACAGGCATGAGCAGTTCTTC CASSGDRHEQFF
TRBD1 TRBJ2-2 14 TRBV7-3 once TGTGCCAGCAGCAGGACAGGCGGCACCGGGGAGCTGTTTTTT CASSRTGGTGELFF
. TRBJ1-6 14 TRBV27 . TGTGCCAGCAGGTTCGAGCTTTATAATTCACCCCTCCACTTT CASRFELYNSPLHF
. TRBJ1-1 13 TRBV9 . TGTGCCAGCAGCGTATTCGGCGACAGTGAAGCTTTCTTT CASSVFGDSEAFF
. TRBJ1-1 12 TRBV5-6 . TGTGCCAGCAGCAGGTCAGGGACTGAAGCTTTCTTT CASSRSGTEAFF
. TRBJ2-2 12 TRBV30 . TGTGCCTGGCCACCCGGCACCGGGGAGCTGTTTTTT CAWPPGTGELFF
TRBD1 TRBJ1-2 12 TRBV27 once TGTGCCAGCAGTTTAAGAGGGGGCGGCTACACCTTC CASSLRGGGYTF
TRBD2 TRBJ2-1 20 TRBV10-3 . TGTGCCATCAGTGAGGGGTTCAAGCTAAGCGGGGGTTTGTCCTACAATGAGCAGTTCTTC CAISEGFKLSGGLSYNEQFF
TRBD1 TRBJ2-7 15 TRBV6-2/TRBV6-3 . TGTGCCAGCAGTTATCCGGGACAGGGGGCGTTCGAGCAGTACTTC CASSYPGQGAFEQYF
TRBD1 TRBJ1-2 13 TRBV28 once TGTGCCAGCATCCAGGGGGCGGGCTATGGCTACACCTTC CASIQGAGYGYTF